This T cell receptor (beta chain) was obtained from a study of regulatory T cells in long-lasting Graves disease. CDR3 regions were amplified by Arm-PCR using iRepertoire HTBI primers to build TCR beta libraries. TCRdb processed the multiplex PCR reads anew with MiXCR; each CDR3 protein has one entry. The top ten clones hold roughly 40% of a sample with 500,000 to 800,000 distinct CDR3 sequences, around 30% of them seen once. Time point described: persistent/refractory GD, antithyroid drugs over 5 years with positive TRAb. PBMC-extracted RNA yielded the TCR library. American Thyroid Association guidelines defined how Graves' disease was diagnosed. Peripheral blood, around 9 milliliters of it, was drawn into EDTA tubes. Germline V gives CDR1 MGHDK, CDR2 SYGVNS. Trimming took off 4 bases at V and 6 bases at J, with 6 bases between the two ends. This CDR3 contains 11 residues.

The chain joins TRBV25-1 to TRBJ1-1, with no clear D. The specimen was peripheral blood mononuclear cells (PBMCs), collected when the disease was refractory, from a patient treated with antithyroid drugs. This receptor was identified in a female donor with Graves disease. In DNA form, the CDR3 reads TGTGCCAGCAGTGCCCTCGCTGAAGCTTTCTTT. Its translation is CASSALAEAFF.